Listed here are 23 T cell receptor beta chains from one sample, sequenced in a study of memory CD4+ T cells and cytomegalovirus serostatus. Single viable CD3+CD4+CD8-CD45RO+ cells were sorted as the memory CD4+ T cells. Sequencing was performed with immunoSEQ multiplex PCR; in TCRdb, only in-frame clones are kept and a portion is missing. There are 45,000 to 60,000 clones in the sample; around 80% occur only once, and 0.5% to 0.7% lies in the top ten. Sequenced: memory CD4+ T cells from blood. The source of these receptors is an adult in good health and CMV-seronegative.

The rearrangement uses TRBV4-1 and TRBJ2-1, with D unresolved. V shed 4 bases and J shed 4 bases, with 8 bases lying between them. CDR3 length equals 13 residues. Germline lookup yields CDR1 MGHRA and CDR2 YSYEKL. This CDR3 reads CASSPGRYNEQFF. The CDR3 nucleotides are TGCGCCAGCAGCCCCGGCAGATACAATGAGCAGTTCTTC.

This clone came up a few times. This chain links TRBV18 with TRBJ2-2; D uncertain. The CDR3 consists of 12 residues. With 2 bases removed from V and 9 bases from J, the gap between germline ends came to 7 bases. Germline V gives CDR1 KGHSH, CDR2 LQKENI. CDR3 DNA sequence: TGTGCCAGCTCACCAAAGGACCGGGAGCTGTTTTTT. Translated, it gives CASSPKDRELFF.

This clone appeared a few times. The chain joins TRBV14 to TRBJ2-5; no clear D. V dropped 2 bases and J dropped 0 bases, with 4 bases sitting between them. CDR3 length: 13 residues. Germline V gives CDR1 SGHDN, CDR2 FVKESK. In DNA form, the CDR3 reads TGTGCCAGCAGCCAAATGTACCAAGAGACCCAGTACTTC. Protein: CASSQMYQETQYF.

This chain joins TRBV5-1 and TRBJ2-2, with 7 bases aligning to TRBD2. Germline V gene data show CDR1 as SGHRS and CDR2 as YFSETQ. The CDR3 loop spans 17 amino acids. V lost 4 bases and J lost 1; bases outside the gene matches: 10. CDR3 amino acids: CASSPLSRTRNTGELFF. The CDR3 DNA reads TGCGCCAGCAGCCCATTGAGCCGGACTAGGAACACCGGGGAGCTGTTTTTT.

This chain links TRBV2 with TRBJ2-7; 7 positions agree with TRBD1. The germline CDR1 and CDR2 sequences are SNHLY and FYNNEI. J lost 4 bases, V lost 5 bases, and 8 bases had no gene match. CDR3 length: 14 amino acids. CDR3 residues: CASSPQDRTYEQYF. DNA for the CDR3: TGTGCCAGCAGTCCTCAGGACAGGACGTACGAGCAGTACTTC.

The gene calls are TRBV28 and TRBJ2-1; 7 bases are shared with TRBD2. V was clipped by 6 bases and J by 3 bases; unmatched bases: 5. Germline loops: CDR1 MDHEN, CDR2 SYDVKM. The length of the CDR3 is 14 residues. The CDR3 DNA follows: TGTGCCAGCAGCGGGGGGTCCTTCTACAATGAGCAGTTCTTC. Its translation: CASSGGSFYNEQFF.

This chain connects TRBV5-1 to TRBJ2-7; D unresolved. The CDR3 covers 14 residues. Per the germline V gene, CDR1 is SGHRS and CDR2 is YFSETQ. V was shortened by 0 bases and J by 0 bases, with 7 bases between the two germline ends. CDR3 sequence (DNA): TGCGCCAGCAGCTTGGAGTTGAGCTCCTACGAGCAGTACTTC. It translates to CASSLELSSYEQYF.

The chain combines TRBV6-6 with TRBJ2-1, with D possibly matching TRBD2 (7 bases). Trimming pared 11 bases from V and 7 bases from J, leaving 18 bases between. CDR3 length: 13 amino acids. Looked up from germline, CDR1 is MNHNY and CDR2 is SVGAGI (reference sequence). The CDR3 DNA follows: TGTGCCGGGGGGCTAGGACTAGGGAATGAGCAGTTCTTC. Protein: CAGGLGLGNEQFF.

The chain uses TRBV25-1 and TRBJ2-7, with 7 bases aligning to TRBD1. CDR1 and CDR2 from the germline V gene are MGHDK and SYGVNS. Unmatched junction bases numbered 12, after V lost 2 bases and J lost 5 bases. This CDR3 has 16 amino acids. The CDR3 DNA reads TGTGCCAGCAGTGAACCTGGCGTAGGGGGCAGCCACGAGCAGTACTTC. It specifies CASSEPGVGGSHEQYF.

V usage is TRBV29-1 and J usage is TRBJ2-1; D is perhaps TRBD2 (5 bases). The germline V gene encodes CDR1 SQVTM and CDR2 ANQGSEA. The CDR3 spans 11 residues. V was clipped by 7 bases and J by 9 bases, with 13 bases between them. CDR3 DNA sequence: TGCAGCGGCGCCGACCGGGGTGAGCAGTTCTTC. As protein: CSGADRGEQFF.

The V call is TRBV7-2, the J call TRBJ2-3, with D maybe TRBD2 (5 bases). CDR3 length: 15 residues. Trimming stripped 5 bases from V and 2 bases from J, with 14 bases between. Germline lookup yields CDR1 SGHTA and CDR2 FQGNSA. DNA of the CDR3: TGTGCCAGCAGCCGGGAATTAGCCTACACAGATACGCAGTATTTT. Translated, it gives CASSRELAYTDTQYF.

The CDR3 here is CASSLGQGARTNTEAFF. As DNA, the CDR3 is TGCGCCAGCAGCTTGGGGCAGGGGGCGCGGACGAACACTGAAGCTTTCTTT. The rearrangement uses TRBV5-1 and TRBJ1-1, with 8 positions matching TRBD1. V was clipped by 0 bases and J by 1 base; unmatched bases: 8. Per the germline V gene, CDR1 is SGHRS and CDR2 is YFSETQ. The CDR3 is made up of 17 amino acids.

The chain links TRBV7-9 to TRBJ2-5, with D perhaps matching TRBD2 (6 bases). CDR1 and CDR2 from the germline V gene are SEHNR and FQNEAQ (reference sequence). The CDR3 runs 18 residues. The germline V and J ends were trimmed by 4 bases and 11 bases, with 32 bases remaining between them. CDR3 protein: CASSSALMGTHGGESQYF. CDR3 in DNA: TGTGCCAGCAGCTCCGCATTAATGGGGACCCACGGGGGAGAGAGTCAGTACTTC.

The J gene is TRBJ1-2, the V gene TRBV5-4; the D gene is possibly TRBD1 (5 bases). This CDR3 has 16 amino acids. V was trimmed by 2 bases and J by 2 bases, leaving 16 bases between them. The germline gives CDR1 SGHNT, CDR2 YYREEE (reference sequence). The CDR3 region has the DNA TGTGCCAGCAGCTTTGTTGAGGGGAGTGGAAACTATGGCTACACCTTC. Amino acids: CASSFVEGSGNYGYTF.

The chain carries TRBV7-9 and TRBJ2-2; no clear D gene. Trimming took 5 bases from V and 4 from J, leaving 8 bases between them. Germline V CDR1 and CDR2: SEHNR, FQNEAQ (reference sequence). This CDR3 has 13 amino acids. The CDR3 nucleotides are TGTGCCAGCAGCCGGACCAGCACCGGGGAGCTGTTTTTT. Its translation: CASSRTSTGELFF.

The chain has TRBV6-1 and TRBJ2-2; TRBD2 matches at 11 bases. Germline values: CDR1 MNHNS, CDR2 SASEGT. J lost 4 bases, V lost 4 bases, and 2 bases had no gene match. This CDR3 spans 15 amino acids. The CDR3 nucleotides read TGTGCCAGCAGTGGTAGCGGGAGGGTCACCGGGGAGCTGTTTTTT. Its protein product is CASSGSGRVTGELFF.

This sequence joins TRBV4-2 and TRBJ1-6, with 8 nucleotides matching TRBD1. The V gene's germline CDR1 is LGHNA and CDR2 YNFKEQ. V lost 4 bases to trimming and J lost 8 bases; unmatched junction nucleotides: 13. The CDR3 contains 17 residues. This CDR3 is CASSPPDRGSGDSPLHF. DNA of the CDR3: TGTGCCAGCAGCCCTCCTGACAGGGGATCCGGGGATTCACCCCTCCACTTT.

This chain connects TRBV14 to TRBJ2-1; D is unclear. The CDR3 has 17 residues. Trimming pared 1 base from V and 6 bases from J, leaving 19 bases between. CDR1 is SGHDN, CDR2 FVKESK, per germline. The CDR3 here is CASSQVSGGLRPNEQFF. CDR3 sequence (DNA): TGTGCCAGCAGCCAAGTATCGGGTGGGCTGCGTCCCAATGAGCAGTTCTTC.

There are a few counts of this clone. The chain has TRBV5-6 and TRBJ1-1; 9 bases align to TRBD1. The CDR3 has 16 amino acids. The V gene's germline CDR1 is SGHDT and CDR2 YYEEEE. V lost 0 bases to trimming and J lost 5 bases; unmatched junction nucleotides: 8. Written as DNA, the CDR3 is TGTGCCAGCAGCTTGGGACAGGGGGGAGTGGGGACTGAAGCTTTCTTT. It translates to CASSLGQGGVGTEAFF.

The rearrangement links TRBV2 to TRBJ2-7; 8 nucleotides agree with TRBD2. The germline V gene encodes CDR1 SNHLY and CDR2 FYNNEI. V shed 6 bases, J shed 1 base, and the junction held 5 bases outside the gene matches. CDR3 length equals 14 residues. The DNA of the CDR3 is TGTGCCAGCAGGGCCACTAGCGGATCCTACGAGCAGTACTTC. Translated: CASRATSGSYEQYF.

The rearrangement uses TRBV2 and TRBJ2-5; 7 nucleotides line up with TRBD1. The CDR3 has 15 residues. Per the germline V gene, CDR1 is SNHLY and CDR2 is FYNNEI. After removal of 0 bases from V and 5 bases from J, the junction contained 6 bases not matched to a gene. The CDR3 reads CASSEARGRVETQYF. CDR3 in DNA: TGTGCCAGCAGTGAAGCCAGGGGGAGAGTGGAGACCCAGTACTTC.

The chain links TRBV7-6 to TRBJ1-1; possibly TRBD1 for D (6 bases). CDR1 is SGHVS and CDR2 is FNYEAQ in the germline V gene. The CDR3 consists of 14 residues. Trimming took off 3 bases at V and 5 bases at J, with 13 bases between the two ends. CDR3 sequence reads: CASSFGGAQTEAFF. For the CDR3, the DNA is TGTGCCAGCAGCTTCGGGGGGGCGCAAACTGAAGCTTTCTTT.

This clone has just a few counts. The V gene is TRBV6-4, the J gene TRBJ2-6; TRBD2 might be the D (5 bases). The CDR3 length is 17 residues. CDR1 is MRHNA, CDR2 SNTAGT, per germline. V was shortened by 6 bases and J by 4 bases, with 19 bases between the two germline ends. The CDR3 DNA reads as TGTGCCAGCAGCCCGAGGGCCCTACTTGCCGGGGCCAACGTCCTGACTTTC. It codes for CASSPRALLAGANVLTF.